This T cell receptor beta chain was documented in a study of metastatic and nonmetastatic thyroid tumors. Study background: Thyroid patients, malignant and benign, had repertoires compared across blood and tumor or nodule tissue. Study-wide findings and caveats: Benign nodules reportedly had significantly lower TCR beta diversity than malignant thyroid tumors in blood and tumor.

Original processing notes: Building a distant-metastasis classifier for papillary thyroid cancer drew on CDR3 differences across clinicopathological groups. MiXCR was used by TCRdb to re-call the PCR reads. TCRdb's processing, not the study's, gives the V and J calls here. The repertoire has about 30,000 clones, roughly a tenth of them found once; the top ten carry roughly 15%. Patients underwent thyroid surgery, and none had received any treatment before it. Points on this clone: The target antigen is unknown. Compared with germline, one end of the junction differs, possibly owing to a read error.

Germline CDR1 is GTSNPN and CDR2 is SVGIG (reference sequence). This CDR3 contains 12 residues. The material sequenced was blood. The chain employs TRBV30 and TRBJ1-1; unclear D gene. This sequence was found in a female donor with papillary thyroid cancer or a benign thyroid nodule (not recorded which). Some clones in this sample may be carry-over from other donors' samples. The CDR3 DNA reads as TGTGCTTGGAGGCCGGGGAACACTAAAGCTTTCTTT. Its translation is CAWRPGNTKAFF.